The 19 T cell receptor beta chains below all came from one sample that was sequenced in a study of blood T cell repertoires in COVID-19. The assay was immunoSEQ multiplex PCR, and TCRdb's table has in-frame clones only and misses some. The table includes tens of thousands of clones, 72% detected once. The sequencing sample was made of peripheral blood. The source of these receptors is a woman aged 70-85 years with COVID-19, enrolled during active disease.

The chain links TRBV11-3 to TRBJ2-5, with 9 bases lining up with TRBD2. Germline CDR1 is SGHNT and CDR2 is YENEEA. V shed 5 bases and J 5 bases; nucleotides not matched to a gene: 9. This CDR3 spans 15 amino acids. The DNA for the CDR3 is TGTGCCAGCAGCCCGCCGGGGGCGGGAGGGGAGACCCAGTACTTC. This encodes CASSPPGAGGETQYF.

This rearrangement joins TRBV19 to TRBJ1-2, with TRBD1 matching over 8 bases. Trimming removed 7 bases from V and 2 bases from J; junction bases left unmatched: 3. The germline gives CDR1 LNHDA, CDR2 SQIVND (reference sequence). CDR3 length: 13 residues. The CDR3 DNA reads TGTGCCAGTACCAGGGGGCAAAACTATGGCTACACCTTC. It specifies CASTRGQNYGYTF.

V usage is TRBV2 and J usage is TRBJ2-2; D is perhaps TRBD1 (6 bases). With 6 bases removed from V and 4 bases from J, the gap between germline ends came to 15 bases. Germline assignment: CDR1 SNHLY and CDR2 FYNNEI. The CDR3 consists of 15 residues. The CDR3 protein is CASRNTDSPTGELFF. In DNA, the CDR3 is TGTGCCAGCAGGAACACGGACAGTCCCACCGGGGAGCTGTTTTTT.

This chain's CDR3 is CASSPNGGDTQYF. CDR3 in DNA: TGTGCCAGCAGCCCCAACGGGGGAGATACGCAGTATTTT. V usage is TRBV7-2 and J usage is TRBJ2-3; TRBD2 might be the D (6 bases). V gave up 5 bases and J gave up 5 bases, with 11 bases separating them. From germline, CDR1 is SGHTA and CDR2 FQGNSA. The CDR3 consists of 13 residues.

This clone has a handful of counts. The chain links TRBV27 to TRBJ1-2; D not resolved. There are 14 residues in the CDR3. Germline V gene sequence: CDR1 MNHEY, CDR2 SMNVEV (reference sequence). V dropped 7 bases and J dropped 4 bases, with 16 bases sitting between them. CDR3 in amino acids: CASTSPGSRYGYTF. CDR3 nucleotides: TGTGCCAGCACCTCACCGGGTTCCCGCTATGGCTACACCTTC.

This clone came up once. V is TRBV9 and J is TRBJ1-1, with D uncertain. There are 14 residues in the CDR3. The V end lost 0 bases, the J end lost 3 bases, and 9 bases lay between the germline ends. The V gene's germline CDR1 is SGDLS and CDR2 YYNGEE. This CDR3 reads CASSVGRRHTEAFF. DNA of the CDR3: TGTGCCAGCAGCGTAGGACGGCGGCACACTGAAGCTTTCTTT.

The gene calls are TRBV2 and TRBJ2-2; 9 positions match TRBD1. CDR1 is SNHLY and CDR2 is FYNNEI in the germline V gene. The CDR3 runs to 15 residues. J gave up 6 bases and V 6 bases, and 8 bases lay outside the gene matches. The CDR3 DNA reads TGTGCCAGCAGCTTAACAGGGGGCGTCGCCGGGGAGCTGTTTTTT. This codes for CASSLTGGVAGELFF. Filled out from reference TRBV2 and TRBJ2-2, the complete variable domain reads EPEVTQTPSHQVTQMGQEVILRCVPISNHLYFYWYRQILGQKVEFLVSFYNNEISEKSEIFDDQFSVERPDGSNFTLKIRSTKLEDSAMYFCASSLTGGVAGELFFGEGSRLTVL.

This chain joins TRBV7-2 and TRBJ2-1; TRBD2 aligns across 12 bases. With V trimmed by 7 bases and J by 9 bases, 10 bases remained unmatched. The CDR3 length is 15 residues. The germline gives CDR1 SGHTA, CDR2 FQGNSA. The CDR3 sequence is CASIGRLAGGFEQFF. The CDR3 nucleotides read TGTGCCAGCATCGGGAGGCTAGCGGGAGGGTTTGAGCAGTTCTTC.

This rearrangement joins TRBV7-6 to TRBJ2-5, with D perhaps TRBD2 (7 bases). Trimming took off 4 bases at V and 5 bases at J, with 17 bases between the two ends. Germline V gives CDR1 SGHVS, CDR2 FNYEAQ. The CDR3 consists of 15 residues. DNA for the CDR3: TGTGCCAGCAGCTACCGACTAGCCGGGGGCGAGACCCAGTACTTC. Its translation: CASSYRLAGGETQYF.

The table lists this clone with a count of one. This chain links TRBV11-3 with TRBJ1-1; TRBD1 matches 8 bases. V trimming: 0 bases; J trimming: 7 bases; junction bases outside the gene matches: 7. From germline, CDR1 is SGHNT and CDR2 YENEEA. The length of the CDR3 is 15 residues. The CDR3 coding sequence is TGTGCCAGCAGCTTAGATAGGCAGGGGGCCCGTGAAGCTTTCTTT. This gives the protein CASSLDRQGAREAFF.

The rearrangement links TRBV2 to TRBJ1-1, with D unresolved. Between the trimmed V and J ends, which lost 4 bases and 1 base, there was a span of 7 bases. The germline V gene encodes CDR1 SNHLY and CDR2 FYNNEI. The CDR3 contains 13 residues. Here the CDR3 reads CASSGSGNTEAFF. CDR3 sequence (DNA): TGTGCCAGCAGTGGAAGCGGGAACACTGAAGCTTTCTTT.

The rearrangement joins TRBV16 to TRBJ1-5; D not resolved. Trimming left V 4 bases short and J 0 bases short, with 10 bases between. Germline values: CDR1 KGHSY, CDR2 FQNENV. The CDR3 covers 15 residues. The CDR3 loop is CASSPTGNSNQPQHF. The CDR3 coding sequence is TGTGCCAGCAGCCCTACCGGGAATAGCAATCAGCCCCAGCATTTT.

The CDR3 sequence is CASSFLEVTGADGYTF. CDR3 DNA sequence: TGTGCCAGCAGCTTTTTGGAAGTTACAGGGGCGGATGGCTACACCTTC. V usage is TRBV7-6 and J usage is TRBJ1-2, with TRBD1 identical over 7 bases. The CDR3 totals 16 residues. Germline values: CDR1 SGHVS, CDR2 FNYEAQ. V dropped 3 bases and J dropped 6; count of bases not matched to a gene: 13.

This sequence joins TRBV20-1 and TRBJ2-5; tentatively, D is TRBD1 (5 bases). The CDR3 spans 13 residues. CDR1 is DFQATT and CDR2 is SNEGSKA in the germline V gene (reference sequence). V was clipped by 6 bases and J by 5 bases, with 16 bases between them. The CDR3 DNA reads TGCAGTGCAAGTGTTCAGGGTGCGGAGACCCAGTACTTC. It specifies CSASVQGAETQYF.

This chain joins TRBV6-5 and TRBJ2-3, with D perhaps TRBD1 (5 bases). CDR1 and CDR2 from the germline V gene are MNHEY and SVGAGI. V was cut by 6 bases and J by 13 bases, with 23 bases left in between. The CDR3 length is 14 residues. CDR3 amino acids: CASSPGSQINWEYF. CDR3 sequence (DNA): TGTGCCAGCAGCCCAGGGTCTCAGATAAACTGGGAGTATTTT.

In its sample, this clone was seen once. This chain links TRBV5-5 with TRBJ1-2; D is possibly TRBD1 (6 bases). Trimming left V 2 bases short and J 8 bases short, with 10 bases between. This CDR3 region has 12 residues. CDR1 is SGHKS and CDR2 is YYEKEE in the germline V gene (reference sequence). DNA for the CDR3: TGTGCCAGCAGCTTCGGGACACCAGGCTACACCTTC. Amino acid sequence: CASSFGTPGYTF. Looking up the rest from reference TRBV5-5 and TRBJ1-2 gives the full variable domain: DAGVTQSPTHLIKTRGQQVTLRCSPISGHKSVSWYQQVLGQGPQFIFQYYEKEERGRGNFPDRFSARQFPNYSSELNVNALLLGDSALYLCASSFGTPGYTFGSGTRLTVV.

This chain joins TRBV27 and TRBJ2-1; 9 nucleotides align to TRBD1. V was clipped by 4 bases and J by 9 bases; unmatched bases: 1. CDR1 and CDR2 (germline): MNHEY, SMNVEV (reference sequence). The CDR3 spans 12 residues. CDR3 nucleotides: TGTGCCAGCAGTTCACAGGGGGCTGAGCAGTTCTTC. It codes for CASSSQGAEQFF.

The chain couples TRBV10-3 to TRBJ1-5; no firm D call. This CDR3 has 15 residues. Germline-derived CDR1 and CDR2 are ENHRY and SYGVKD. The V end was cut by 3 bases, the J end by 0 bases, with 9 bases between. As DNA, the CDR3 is TGTGCCATCAGTGAAGTCTTACTTAGCAATCAGCCCCAGCATTTT. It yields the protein CAISEVLLSNQPQHF.

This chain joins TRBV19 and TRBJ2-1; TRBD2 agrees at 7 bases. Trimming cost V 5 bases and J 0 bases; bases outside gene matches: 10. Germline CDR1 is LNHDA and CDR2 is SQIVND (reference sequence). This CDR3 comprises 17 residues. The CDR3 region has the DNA TGTGCCAGTAGTTTCAAGACTAGCATGAGCTCCTACAATGAGCAGTTCTTC. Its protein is CASSFKTSMSSYNEQFF.